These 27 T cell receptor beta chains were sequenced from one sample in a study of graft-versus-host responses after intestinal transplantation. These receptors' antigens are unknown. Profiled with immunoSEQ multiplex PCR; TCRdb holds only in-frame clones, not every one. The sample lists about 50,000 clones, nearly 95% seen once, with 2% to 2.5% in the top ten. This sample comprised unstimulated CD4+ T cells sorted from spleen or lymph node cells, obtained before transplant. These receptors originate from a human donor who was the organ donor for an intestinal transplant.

The chain's CDR3 is CASSIPAGGYNEQFF. CDR3 bases: TGTGCCAGTAGTATACCAGCGGGAGGTTACAATGAGCAGTTCTTC. The chain employs TRBV19 and TRBJ2-1; 9 positions agree with TRBD2. Unmatched junction bases numbered 3, after V lost 2 bases and J lost 4 bases. CDR1 and CDR2 (germline): LNHDA, SQIVND (reference sequence). The CDR3 consists of 15 residues.

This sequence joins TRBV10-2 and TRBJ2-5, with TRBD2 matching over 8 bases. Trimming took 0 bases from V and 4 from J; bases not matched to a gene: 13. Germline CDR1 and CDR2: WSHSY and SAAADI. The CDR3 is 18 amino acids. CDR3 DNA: TGCGCCAGCAGTGAGTCGTCAGGGTGGGCCAGCGGGGGAGAGACCCAGTACTTC. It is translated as CASSESSGWASGGETQYF.

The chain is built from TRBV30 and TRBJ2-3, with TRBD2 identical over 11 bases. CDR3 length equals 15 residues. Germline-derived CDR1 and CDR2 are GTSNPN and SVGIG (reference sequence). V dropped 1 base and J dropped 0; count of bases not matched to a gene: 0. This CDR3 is CAWSGTSGSTDTQYF. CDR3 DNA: TGTGCCTGGAGTGGGACTAGCGGGAGCACAGATACGCAGTATTTT. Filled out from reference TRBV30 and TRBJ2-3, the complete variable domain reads SQTIHQWPATLVQPVGSPLSLECTVEGTSNPNLYWYRQAAGRGLQLLFYSVGIGQISSEVPQNLSASRPQDRQFILSSKKLLLSDSGFYLCAWSGTSGSTDTQYFGPGTRLTVL.

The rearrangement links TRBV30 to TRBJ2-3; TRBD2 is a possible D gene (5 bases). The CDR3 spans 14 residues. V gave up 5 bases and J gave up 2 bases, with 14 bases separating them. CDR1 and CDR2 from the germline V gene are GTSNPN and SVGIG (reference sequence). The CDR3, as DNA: TGTGCCTGGTCCCCGGGGTTGAACACAGATACGCAGTATTTT. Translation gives CAWSPGLNTDTQYF.

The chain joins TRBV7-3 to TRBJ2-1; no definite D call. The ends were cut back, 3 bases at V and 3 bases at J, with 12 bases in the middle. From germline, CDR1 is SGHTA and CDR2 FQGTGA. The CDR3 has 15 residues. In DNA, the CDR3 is TGTGCCAGCAGCTTCAACGGTCGAGACTACAATGAGCAGTTCTTC. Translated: CASSFNGRDYNEQFF.

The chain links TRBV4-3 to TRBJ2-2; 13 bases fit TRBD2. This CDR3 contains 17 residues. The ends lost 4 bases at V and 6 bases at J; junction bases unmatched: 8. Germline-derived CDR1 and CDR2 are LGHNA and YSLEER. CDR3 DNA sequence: TGCGCCAGCAGCCCTCGGACTAGCGGGAGTATCGCCGGGGAGCTGTTTTTT. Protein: CASSPRTSGSIAGELFF.

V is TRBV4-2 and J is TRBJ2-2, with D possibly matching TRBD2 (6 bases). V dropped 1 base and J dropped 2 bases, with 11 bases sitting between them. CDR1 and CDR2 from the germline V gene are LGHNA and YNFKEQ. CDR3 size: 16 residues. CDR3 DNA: TGTGCCAGCAGCCAAGGGGTTAGCGGTAACACCGGGGAGCTGTTTTTT. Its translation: CASSQGVSGNTGELFF.

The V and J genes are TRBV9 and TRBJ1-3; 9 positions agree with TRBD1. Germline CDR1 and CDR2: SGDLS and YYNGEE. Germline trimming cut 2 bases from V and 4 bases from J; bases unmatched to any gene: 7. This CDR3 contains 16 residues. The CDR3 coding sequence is TGTGCCAGCAGCGTCGAAGGACAGGGGTCGGGAAACACCATATATTTT. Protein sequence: CASSVEGQGSGNTIYF.

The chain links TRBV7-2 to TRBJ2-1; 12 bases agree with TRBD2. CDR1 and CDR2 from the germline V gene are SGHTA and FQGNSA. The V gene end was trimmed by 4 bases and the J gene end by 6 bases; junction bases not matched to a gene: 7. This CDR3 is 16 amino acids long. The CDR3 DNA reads TGTGCCAGCAGCTCCCTTTGGACTAGCGGGATCAATGAGCAGTTCTTC. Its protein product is CASSSLWTSGINEQFF.

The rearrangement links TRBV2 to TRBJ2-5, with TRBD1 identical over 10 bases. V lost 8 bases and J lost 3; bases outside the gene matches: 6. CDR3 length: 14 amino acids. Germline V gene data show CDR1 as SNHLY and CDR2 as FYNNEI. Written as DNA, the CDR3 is TGTGCCAGCGGTCCCGGGACAGGGGAAGAGACCCAGTACTTC. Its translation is CASGPGTGEETQYF.

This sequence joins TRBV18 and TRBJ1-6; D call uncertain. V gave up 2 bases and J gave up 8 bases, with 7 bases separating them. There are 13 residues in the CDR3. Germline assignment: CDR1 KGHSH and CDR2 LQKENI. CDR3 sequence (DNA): TGTGCCAGCTCACCAGTTCGGGATTCACCCCTCCACTTT. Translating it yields CASSPVRDSPLHF.

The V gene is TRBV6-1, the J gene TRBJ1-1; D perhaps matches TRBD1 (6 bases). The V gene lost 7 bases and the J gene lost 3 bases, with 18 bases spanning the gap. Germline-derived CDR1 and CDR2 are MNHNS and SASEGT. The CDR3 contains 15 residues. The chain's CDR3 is CASTGAGGADTEAFF. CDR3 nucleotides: TGTGCCAGCACGGGGGCTGGGGGGGCGGACACTGAAGCTTTCTTT.

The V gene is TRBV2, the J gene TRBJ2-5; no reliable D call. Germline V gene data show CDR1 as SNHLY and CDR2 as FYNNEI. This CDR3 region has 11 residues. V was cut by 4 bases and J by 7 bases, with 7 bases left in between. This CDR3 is CASSVYWTQYF. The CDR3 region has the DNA TGTGCCAGCAGTGTATATTGGACCCAGTACTTC.

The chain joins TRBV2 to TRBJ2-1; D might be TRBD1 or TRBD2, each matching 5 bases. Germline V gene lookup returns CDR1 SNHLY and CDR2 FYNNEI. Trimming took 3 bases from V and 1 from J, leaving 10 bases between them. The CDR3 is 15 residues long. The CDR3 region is CASSERAGSYNEQFF. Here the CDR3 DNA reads TGTGCCAGCAGTGAGAGGGCAGGGTCCTACAATGAGCAGTTCTTC.

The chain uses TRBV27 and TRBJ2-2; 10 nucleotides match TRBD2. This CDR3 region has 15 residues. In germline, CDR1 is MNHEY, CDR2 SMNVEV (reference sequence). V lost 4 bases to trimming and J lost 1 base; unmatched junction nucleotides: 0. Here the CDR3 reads CASSWTSGNTGELFF. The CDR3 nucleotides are TGTGCCAGCAGTTGGACTAGCGGGAACACCGGGGAGCTGTTTTTT.

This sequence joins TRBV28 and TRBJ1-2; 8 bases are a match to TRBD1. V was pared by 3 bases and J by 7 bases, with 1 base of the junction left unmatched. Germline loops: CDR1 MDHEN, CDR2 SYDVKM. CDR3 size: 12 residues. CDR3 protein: CASSFDRGGYTF. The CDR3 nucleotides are TGTGCCAGCAGTTTCGACAGGGGTGGCTACACCTTC.

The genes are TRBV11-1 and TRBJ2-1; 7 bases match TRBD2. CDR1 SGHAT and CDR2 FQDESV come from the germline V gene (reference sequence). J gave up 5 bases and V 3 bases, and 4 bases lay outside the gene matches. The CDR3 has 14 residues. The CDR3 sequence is CASSFAGENNEQFF. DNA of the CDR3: TGTGCCAGCAGCTTTGCGGGAGAGAACAATGAGCAGTTCTTC.

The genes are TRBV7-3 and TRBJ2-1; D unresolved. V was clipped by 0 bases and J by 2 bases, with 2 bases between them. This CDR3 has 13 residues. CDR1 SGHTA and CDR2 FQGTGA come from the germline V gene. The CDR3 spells CASSLTAYNEQFF. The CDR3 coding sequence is TGTGCCAGCAGCTTAACGGCCTACAATGAGCAGTTCTTC. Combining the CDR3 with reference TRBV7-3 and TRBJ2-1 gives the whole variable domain GAGVSQTPSNKVTEKGKYVELRCDPISGHTALYWYRQSLGQGPEFLIYFQGTGAADDSGLPNDRFFAVRPEGSVSTLKIQRTERGDSAVYLCASSLTAYNEQFFGPGTRLTVL.

CDR3 nucleotide sequence: TGTGCCAGCAGTTATGTCCAGGGACAGGTATACAATGAGCAGTTCTTC. Encoded protein: CASSYVQGQVYNEQFF. The J gene is TRBJ2-1, the V gene TRBV28; 8 bases match TRBD1. Germline V CDR1 and CDR2: MDHEN, SYDVKM. V dropped 4 bases and J dropped 4; count of bases not matched to a gene: 9. The CDR3 is 16 residues long.

Here the CDR3 reads CASSQDFLGSYEQYF. The CDR3 region has the DNA TGCGCCAGCAGCCAAGATTTCCTAGGCTCCTACGAGCAGTACTTC. The rearrangement uses TRBV4-3 and TRBJ2-7; unclear D gene. CDR3 length: 15 amino acids. Germline lookup yields CDR1 LGHNA and CDR2 YSLEER. V dropped 0 bases and J dropped 0 bases, with 9 bases sitting between them.

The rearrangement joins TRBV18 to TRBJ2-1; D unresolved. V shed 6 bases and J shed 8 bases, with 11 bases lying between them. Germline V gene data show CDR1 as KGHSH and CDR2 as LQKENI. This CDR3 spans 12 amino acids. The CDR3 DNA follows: TGTGCCAGCTCTCTCCTGCGCGATGAGCAGTTCTTC. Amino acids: CASSLLRDEQFF. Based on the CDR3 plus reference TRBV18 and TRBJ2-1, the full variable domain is NAGVMQNPRHLVRRRGQEARLRCSPMKGHSHVYWYRQLPEEGLKFMVYLQKENIIDESGMPKERFSAEFPKEGPSILRIQQVVRGDSAAYFCASSLLRDEQFFGPGTRLTVL.

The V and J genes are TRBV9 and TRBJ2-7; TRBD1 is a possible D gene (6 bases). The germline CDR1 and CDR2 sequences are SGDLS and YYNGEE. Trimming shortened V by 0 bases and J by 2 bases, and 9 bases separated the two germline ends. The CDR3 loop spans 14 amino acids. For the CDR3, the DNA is TGTGCCAGCAGCGTAGATGGGGGCGCCTACGAGCAGTACTTC. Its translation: CASSVDGGAYEQYF.

The CDR3 here is CAWSVYRGRDTIYF. For the CDR3, the DNA is TGTGCCTGGAGTGTCTACAGGGGAAGGGACACCATATATTTT. V is TRBV30 and J is TRBJ1-3; 7 nucleotides agree with TRBD1. V shed 0 bases, J shed 8 bases, and the junction held 7 bases outside the gene matches. Per germline, CDR1 GTSNPN and CDR2 SVGIG (reference sequence). The CDR3 runs 14 residues. Combining the CDR3 with reference TRBV30 and TRBJ1-3 gives the whole variable domain SQTIHQWPATLVQPVGSPLSLECTVEGTSNPNLYWYRQAAGRGLQLLFYSVGIGQISSEVPQNLSASRPQDRQFILSSKKLLLSDSGFYLCAWSVYRGRDTIYFGEGSWLTVV.

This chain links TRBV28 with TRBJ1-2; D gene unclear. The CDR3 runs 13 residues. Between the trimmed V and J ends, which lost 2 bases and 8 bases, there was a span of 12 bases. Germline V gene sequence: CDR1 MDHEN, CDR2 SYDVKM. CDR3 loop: CASSLGDLVGYTF. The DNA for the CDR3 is TGTGCCAGCAGTTTAGGGGATCTCGTCGGCTACACCTTC.

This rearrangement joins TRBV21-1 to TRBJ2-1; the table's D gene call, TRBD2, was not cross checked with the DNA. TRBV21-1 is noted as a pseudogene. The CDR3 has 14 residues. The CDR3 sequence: CASSNSLSYNEQFF. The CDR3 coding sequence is TGTGCCAGCAGCAACTCTTTGTCCTACAATGAGCAGTTCTTC.

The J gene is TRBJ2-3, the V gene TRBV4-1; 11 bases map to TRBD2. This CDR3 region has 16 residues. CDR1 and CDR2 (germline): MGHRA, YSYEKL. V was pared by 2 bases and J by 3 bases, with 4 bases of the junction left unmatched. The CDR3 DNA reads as TGCGCCAGCAGCCAAACTAGCGGGAGATCGACAGATACGCAGTATTTT. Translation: CASSQTSGRSTDTQYF.

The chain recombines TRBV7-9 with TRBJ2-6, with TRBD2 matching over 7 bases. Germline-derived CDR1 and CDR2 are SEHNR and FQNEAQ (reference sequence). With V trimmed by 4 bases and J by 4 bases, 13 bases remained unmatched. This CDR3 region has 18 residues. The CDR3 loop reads CASSSLAGRGMGANVLTF. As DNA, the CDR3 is TGTGCCAGCAGCTCCCTGGCGGGGAGGGGTATGGGGGCCAACGTCCTGACTTTC.